Listed here are 26 T cell receptor beta chains from one sample, sequenced in a study of blood T cell repertoires in COVID-19. Data came from immunoSEQ multiplex PCR; TCRdb stores just in-frame clones and leaves some out. The sample has approximately 210,000 clones; about 83% are singletons. Material: peripheral blood. These TCRs come from a woman aged 50 to 65 with active or convalescent COVID-19.

The chain is built from TRBV5-1 and TRBJ1-6; no definite D call. Germline V gives CDR1 SGHRS, CDR2 YFSETQ. This CDR3 spans 15 amino acids. Trimming removed 0 bases at V and 3 bases at J, with 7 bases between. CDR3 amino acids: CASSLGAIYNSPLHF. As DNA, the CDR3 is TGCGCCAGCAGCTTGGGAGCGATCTATAATTCACCCCTCCACTTT.

The chain couples TRBV21-1 to TRBJ1-6; the D segment call TRBD1 is taken from the table without a DNA check. TRBV21-1 is a known pseudogene. The CDR3 has 19 residues. This CDR3 reads CASSKVDEDSALHNSPLHF. The CDR3 nucleotides read TGTGCCAGCAGCAAAGTAGACGAGGACAGTGCCCTTCATAATTCACCCCTCCACTTT.

The rearrangement uses TRBV5-1 and TRBJ1-1, with unresolved D. V was cut by 1 base and J by 2 bases, with 9 bases left in between. CDR1 and CDR2 from the germline V gene are SGHRS and YFSETQ. This CDR3 region has 14 residues. The CDR3 bases are TGCGCCAGCAGCTTGATGGGCCTAAACACTGAAGCTTTCTTT. This sequence encodes CASSLMGLNTEAFF.

The chain's CDR3 is CASSERLMNTEAFF. CDR3 DNA: TGTGCCAGCAGTGAGAGGCTAATGAACACTGAAGCTTTCTTT. The gene calls are TRBV6-1 and TRBJ1-1; D unresolved. The ends were cut back, 3 bases at V and 0 bases at J, with 8 bases in the middle. The V gene's germline CDR1 is MNHNS and CDR2 SASEGT. The CDR3 loop spans 14 amino acids.

The chain is built from TRBV7-6 and TRBJ2-7, with D hard to call. The CDR3 spans 12 residues. The V gene's germline CDR1 is SGHVS and CDR2 FNYEAQ. Trimming took off 5 bases at V and 3 bases at J, with 8 bases between the two ends. The CDR3 region has the DNA TGTGCCAGCAGCCAAACAGACTACGAGCAGTACTTC. This codes for CASSQTDYEQYF.

The chain couples TRBV3-1 (or the pseudogene TRBV3-2) to TRBJ2-6, with TRBD2 as a possible D gene (5 bases). Germline loops: CDR1 LGHDT, CDR2 YNNKEL (reference sequence). The germline V and J ends were trimmed by 1 base and 3 bases, with 16 bases remaining between them. This CDR3 is built from 18 residues. CDR3 DNA sequence: TGTGCCAGCAGCCAAGCGGACTTCCTAGAGGTTGGGGCCAACGTCCTGACTTTC. Its translation: CASSQADFLEVGANVLTF.

This clone was observed a single time. V and J are TRBV9 and TRBJ1-1, with 9 bases identical to TRBD1. CDR1 is SGDLS and CDR2 is YYNGEE in the germline V gene. Trimming took 3 bases from V and 5 from J; bases not matched to a gene: 8. The CDR3 is 15 residues long. The chain's CDR3 is CASSASTGGSTEAFF. The CDR3 coding sequence is TGTGCCAGCAGCGCGTCGACAGGGGGATCGACTGAAGCTTTCTTT.

This clone was seen only a few times. This chain uses TRBV18 with TRBJ1-4, with D hard to call. The germline gives CDR1 KGHSH, CDR2 LQKENI. Trimming took 2 bases from V and 0 from J, leaving 7 bases between them. The CDR3 contains 15 residues. DNA of the CDR3: TGTGCCAGCTCACCAGGGCCAACAACTAATGAAAAACTGTTTTTT. Its protein is CASSPGPTTNEKLFF.

This clone was recorded only once. V gene TRBV18 combines with J gene TRBJ2-5; D not certain. With 0 bases removed from V and 5 bases from J, the gap between germline ends came to 13 bases. This CDR3 is built from 15 residues. Germline CDR1 reads KGHSH; CDR2 reads LQKENI. The CDR3 nucleotides are TGTGCCAGCTCACCACCGTCCAGCTCGAGGGAGACCCAGTACTTC. The encoded protein is CASSPPSSSRETQYF.

This clone has a single count. This chain connects TRBV3-1 (or the pseudogene TRBV3-2) to TRBJ2-7; TRBD1 matches 7 bases. The trim removed 4 bases at V and 5 bases at J, leaving 2 bases unmatched. CDR1 and CDR2 from the germline V gene are LGHDT and YNNKEL (reference sequence). The CDR3 consists of 12 residues. CDR3 amino acids: CASSRGTDEQYF. For the CDR3, the DNA is TGTGCCAGCAGCCGAGGGACAGACGAGCAGTACTTC.

V usage is TRBV27 and J usage is TRBJ1-6; 8 nucleotides line up with TRBD1. J lost 7 bases, V lost 8 bases, and 7 bases had no gene match. CDR1 and CDR2 (germline): MNHEY, SMNVEV (reference sequence). This CDR3 has 14 amino acids. The CDR3 sequence: CASRITGGNSPLHF. As DNA, the CDR3 is TGTGCCAGCCGAATTACAGGGGGGAATTCACCCCTCCACTTT.

The CDR3 sequence is CASSERSINTSGRANTGELFF. The CDR3 bases are TGTGCCAGCAGCGAACGTTCGATTAATACTAGCGGGAGGGCGAACACCGGGGAGCTGTTTTTT. The chain is built from TRBV9 and TRBJ2-2; TRBD2 aligns across 13 bases. Germline V CDR1 and CDR2: SGDLS, YYNGEE. V trimming: 3 bases; J trimming: 0 bases; junction bases outside the gene matches: 14. The length of the CDR3 is 21 residues.

J is TRBJ2-2 and V is TRBV7-2, with D uncertain. The CDR3 sequence is 15 residues long. V lost 3 bases to trimming and J lost 4 bases, with 12 bases between them. Germline CDR1 is SGHTA and CDR2 is FQGNSA. CDR3 loop: CASSFSSVFTGELFF. The CDR3 bases are TGTGCCAGCAGCTTTAGCTCTGTTTTCACCGGGGAGCTGTTTTTT.

The chain's CDR3 is CASSFGLAKNIQYF. The CDR3 bases are TGTGCCAGCAGTTTCGGACTAGCCAAAAACATTCAGTACTTC. The genes are TRBV28 and TRBJ2-4; TRBD2 might be the D (5 bases). Germline V CDR1 and CDR2: MDHEN, SYDVKM. V was clipped by 3 bases and J by 0 bases, with 6 bases between them. The CDR3 contains 14 residues. The full variable domain, its missing parts supplied by reference TRBV28 and TRBJ2-4, is DVKVTQSSRYLVKRTGEKVFLECVQDMDHENMFWYRQDPGLGLRLIYFSYDVKMKEKGDIPEGYSVSREKKERFSLILESASTNQTSMYLCASSFGLAKNIQYFGAGTRLSVL.

This clone appeared once. The chain is built from TRBV5-1 and TRBJ1-1; 7 bases line up with TRBD1. The germline V gene has CDR1 SGHRS and CDR2 YFSETQ. CDR3 length equals 14 residues. After removal of 3 bases from V and 12 bases from J, the junction contained 14 bases not matched to a gene. CDR3 region: CASSSNTEGGAPFF. The DNA of the CDR3 is TGCGCCAGCAGCTCGAACACTGAAGGGGGCGCGCCTTTCTTT.

The chain employs TRBV4-2 and TRBJ1-1; possibly TRBD1 for D (5 bases). The germline V gene encodes CDR1 LGHNA and CDR2 YNFKEQ. This CDR3 is 16 amino acids long. With 0 bases removed from V and 1 base from J, the gap between germline ends came to 12 bases. The CDR3 coding sequence is TGTGCCAGCAGCCAAGATCTTGGGGGGACGAACACTGAAGCTTTCTTT. Translating gives CASSQDLGGTNTEAFF.

This clone was picked up a small number of times. The same CDR3 also results from other DNA sequences found in this sample. The chain recombines TRBV9 with TRBJ1-5; D is undetermined. V was cut by 0 bases and J by 4 bases, with 5 bases left in between. Looked up from germline, CDR1 is SGDLS and CDR2 is YYNGEE. This CDR3 contains 13 residues. CDR3 nucleotides: TGTGCCAGCAGCGTAGTTCCTAATCAGCCCCAGCATTTT. It yields the protein CASSVVPNQPQHF.

V usage is TRBV24-1 and J usage is TRBJ2-7, with D uncertain. Germline V gene sequence: CDR1 KGHDR, CDR2 SFDVKD. V lost 4 bases and J 2 bases, leaving 11 bases between the germline ends. This CDR3 comprises 14 residues. The CDR3: CATSDPGRAYEQYF. The DNA of the CDR3 is TGTGCCACCAGTGACCCCGGCCGGGCCTACGAGCAGTACTTC.

The chain employs TRBV24-1 and TRBJ2-2, with 16 bases matching TRBD2. The V and J ends lost 5 bases and 4 bases, in that order; junction bases with no gene match: 9. Germline lookup yields CDR1 KGHDR and CDR2 SFDVKD. The CDR3 spans 19 residues. As DNA, the CDR3 is TGTGCCACCAGTGGGGGACTAGCGGGAGGGAACGCCCGCACCGGGGAGCTGTTTTTT. It specifies CATSGGLAGGNARTGELFF.

In its sample, this clone was seen once. The chain links TRBV5-1 to TRBJ1-3; weak D call: TRBD1 (5 bases). V lost 0 bases and J 4 bases, leaving 11 bases between the germline ends. This CDR3 contains 15 residues. Germline V gene lookup returns CDR1 SGHRS and CDR2 YFSETQ. Here the CDR3 reads CASSLEGQAGNTIYF. CDR3 in DNA: TGCGCCAGCAGCTTGGAGGGGCAGGCAGGAAACACCATATATTTT.

The rearrangement uses TRBV4-2 and TRBJ2-4; 12 bases are a match to TRBD2. CDR1 LGHNA and CDR2 YNFKEQ come from the germline V gene. The CDR3 runs to 18 residues. Trimming removed 0 bases from V and 7 bases from J; junction bases left unmatched: 10. The CDR3 reads CASSQESLAGGPGNIQYF. In DNA form, the CDR3 reads TGTGCCAGCAGCCAAGAATCTCTAGCGGGAGGGCCGGGGAACATTCAGTACTTC.

J is TRBJ1-2 and V is TRBV28; 7 bases line up with TRBD1. Per the germline V gene, CDR1 is MDHEN and CDR2 is SYDVKM. With V trimmed by 6 bases and J by 2 bases, 9 bases remained unmatched. There are 15 residues in the CDR3. CDR3 nucleotides: TGTGCCAGCAGATCCACAGGGGATTTAAACTATGGCTACACCTTC. Amino acid sequence: CASRSTGDLNYGYTF.

The V and J genes are TRBV9 and TRBJ2-1; 9 nucleotides agree with TRBD1. CDR3 length: 15 residues. Germline CDR1 reads SGDLS; CDR2 reads YYNGEE. The junction had 5 bases not matched to a gene; V was cut back by 3 bases and J by 4 bases. The CDR3 is CASSGSGQGYNEQFF. CDR3 DNA: TGTGCCAGCAGCGGTTCGGGACAGGGATACAATGAGCAGTTCTTC.

The chain couples TRBV6-1 to TRBJ1-3; D gene uncertain. Germline-derived CDR1 and CDR2 are MNHNS and SASEGT. V was pared by 2 bases and J by 0 bases, with 11 bases between. This CDR3 has 16 residues. The CDR3: CASSEIHGVSGNTIYF. Written as DNA, the CDR3 is TGTGCCAGCAGTGAAATACACGGAGTCTCTGGAAACACCATATATTTT.

This chain joins TRBV7-9 and TRBJ1-1; 11 bases line up with TRBD1. V lost 4 bases to trimming and J lost 5 bases; unmatched junction nucleotides: 9. The CDR3 has 16 amino acids. Germline CDR1 is SEHNR and CDR2 is FQNEAQ (reference sequence). The CDR3 nucleotides read TGTGCCAGCAGCTCCTCCTCCGGGACAGGGGGTACTGAAGCTTTCTTT. Encoded protein: CASSSSSGTGGTEAFF.

The chain couples TRBV11-1 to TRBJ2-2; D might be TRBD1 (5 bases). Germline lookup yields CDR1 SGHAT and CDR2 FQDESV (reference sequence). Trimming pared 10 bases from V and 7 bases from J, leaving 10 bases between. The length of the CDR3 is 11 residues. This CDR3 reads CATTGYGELFF. The CDR3 DNA follows: TGTGCCACCACAGGATACGGGGAGCTGTTTTTT.